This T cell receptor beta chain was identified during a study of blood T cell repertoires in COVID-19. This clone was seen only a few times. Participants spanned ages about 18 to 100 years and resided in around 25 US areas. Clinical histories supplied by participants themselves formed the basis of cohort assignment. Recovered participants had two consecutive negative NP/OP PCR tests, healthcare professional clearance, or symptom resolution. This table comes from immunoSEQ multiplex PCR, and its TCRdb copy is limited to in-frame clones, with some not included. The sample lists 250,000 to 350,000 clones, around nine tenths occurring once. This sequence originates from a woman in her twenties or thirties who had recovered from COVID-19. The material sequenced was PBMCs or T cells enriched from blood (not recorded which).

CDR3 bases: TGCGCCAGGCACCTTTGCGGGGAAGACAATGAGCAGTTCTTC. As protein: CARHLCGEDNEQFF. The chain couples TRBV10-1 to TRBJ2-1, with D possibly being TRBD2 (6 bases). V was trimmed by 9 bases and J by 5 bases, leaving 17 bases between them. This CDR3 is 14 amino acids long. Germline-derived CDR1 and CDR2 are WNHNN and SYGVQD (reference sequence).